One T cell receptor (beta chain) is described in this entry. With 60 Vbeta and 13 Jbeta primers, the PCR was carried out. This table comes from immunoSEQ multiplex PCR, and its TCRdb copy is limited to in-frame clones, with some not included. The data contain 65,000 to 95,000 clones, around 81% of them seen just once; the ten biggest clones take up 5.5%. V dropped 1 base and J dropped 6; count of bases not matched to a gene: 14. Germline V gene lookup returns CDR1 MGHRA and CDR2 YSYEKL. CDR3 length: 17 amino acids. These data are taken from a study of cytomegalovirus exposure and HLA in healthy donors.

The specimen was PBMCs. The chain employs TRBV4-1 and TRBJ1-2, with 7 bases identical to TRBD1. This sequence was found in a male donor in good health and CMV-seropositive. CDR3 bases: TGCGCCAGCAGCCAAGGGATGGCCAGGGGGGTAAAGCATGGCTACACCTTC. Its protein is CASSQGMARGVKHGYTF.